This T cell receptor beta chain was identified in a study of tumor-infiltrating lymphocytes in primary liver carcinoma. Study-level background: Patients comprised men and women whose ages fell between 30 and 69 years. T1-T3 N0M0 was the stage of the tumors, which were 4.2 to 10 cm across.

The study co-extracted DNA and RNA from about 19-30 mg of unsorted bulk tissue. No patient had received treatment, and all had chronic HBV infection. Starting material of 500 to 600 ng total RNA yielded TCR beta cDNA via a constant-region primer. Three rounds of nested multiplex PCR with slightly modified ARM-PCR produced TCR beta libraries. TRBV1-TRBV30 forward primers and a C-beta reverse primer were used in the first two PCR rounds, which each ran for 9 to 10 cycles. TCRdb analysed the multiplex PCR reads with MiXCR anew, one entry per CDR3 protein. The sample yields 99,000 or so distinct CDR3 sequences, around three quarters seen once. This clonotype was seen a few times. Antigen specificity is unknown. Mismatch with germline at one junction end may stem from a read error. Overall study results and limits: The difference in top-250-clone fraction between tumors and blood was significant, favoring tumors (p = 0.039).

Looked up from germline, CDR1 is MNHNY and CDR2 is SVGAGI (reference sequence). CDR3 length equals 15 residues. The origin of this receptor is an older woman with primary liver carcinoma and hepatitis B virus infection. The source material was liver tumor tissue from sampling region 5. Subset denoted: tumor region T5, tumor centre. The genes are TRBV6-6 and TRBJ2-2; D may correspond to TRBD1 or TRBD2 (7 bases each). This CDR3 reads CASNREGAHTGELFF. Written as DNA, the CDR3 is TGTGCCAGCAACAGGGAGGGGGCGCACACCGGGGAACTGTTTTTT.